This T cell receptor (beta chain) was found in a study of PD-L1 blockade in urothelial cancer. Germline-derived CDR1 and CDR2 are MNHEY and SMNVEV (reference sequence). Trimming shortened V by 7 bases and J by 8 bases, and 18 bases separated the two germline ends. This CDR3 region has 14 residues. This clone has only one observation. Libraries were prepared by immunoSEQ multiplex PCR; TCRdb keeps only in-frame clonotypes and omits some of them. The table lists 23,000 or so clones, less than 85% of them singletons. Noted time point: peripheral blood 6 weeks after treatment start. V is TRBV27 and J is TRBJ2-1, with D tentatively TRBD1 (6 bases). The source was PBMCs, collected around atezolizumab (anti-PD-L1) treatment. This clonotype was obtained from a man aged 65 to 85 with urothelial cancer. The CDR3 loop is CASIPTGPGDEQFF. In DNA, the CDR3 is TGTGCCAGCATCCCTACAGGGCCCGGCGATGAGCAGTTCTTC.